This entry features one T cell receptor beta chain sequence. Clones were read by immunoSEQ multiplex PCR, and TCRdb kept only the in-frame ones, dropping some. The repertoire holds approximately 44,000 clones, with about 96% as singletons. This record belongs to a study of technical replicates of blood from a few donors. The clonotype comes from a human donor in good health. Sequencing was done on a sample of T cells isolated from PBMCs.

CDR3 sequence (DNA): TGCGCCAGCAGCCAAGCGTACCTCCGGGACTACAATGAGCAGTTCTTC. Encoded protein: CASSQAYLRDYNEQFF. This chain connects TRBV4-1 to TRBJ2-1; a possible D gene is TRBD2 (5 bases). This CDR3 is 16 amino acids long. CDR1 MGHRA and CDR2 YSYEKL come from the germline V gene. Trimming cost V 1 base and J 3 bases, with 13 bases left between them.